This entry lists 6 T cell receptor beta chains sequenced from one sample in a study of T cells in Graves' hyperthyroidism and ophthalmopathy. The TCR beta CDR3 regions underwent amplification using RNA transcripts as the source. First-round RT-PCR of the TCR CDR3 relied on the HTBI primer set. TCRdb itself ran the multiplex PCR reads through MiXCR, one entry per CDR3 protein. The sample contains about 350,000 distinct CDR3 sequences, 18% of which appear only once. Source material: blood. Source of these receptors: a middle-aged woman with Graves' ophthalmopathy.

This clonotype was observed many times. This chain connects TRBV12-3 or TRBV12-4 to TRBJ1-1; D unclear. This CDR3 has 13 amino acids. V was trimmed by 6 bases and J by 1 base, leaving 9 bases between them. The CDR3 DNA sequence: TGTGCCAGCAGCTGGAAGAGGAACACTGAAGCTTTCTTT. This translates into CASSWKRNTEAFF.

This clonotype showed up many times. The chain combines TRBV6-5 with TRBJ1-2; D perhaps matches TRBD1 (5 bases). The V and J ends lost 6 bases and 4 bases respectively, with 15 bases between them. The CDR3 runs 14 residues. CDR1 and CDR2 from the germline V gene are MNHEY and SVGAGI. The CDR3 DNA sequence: TGTGCCAGCAGACCCCAGGGTTTGGGCTATGGCTACACCTTC. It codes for CASRPQGLGYGYTF.

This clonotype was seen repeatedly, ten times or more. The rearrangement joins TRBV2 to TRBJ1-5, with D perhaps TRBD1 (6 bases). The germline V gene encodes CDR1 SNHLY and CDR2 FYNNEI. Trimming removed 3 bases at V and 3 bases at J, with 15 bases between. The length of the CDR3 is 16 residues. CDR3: CASSEFPDSYNQPQHF. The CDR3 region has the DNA TGTGCCAGCAGTGAGTTTCCGGACAGCTACAATCAGCCCCAGCATTTT. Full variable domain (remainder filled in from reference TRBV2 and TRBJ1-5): EPEVTQTPSHQVTQMGQEVILRCVPISNHLYFYWYRQILGQKVEFLVSFYNNEISEKSEIFDDQFSVERPDGSNFTLKIRSTKLEDSAMYFCASSEFPDSYNQPQHFGDGTRLSIL.

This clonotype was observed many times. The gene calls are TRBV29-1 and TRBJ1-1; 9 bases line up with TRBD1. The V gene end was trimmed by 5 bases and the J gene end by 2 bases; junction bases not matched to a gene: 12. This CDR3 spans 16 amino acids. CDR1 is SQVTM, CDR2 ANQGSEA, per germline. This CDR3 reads CSVQGTGTGSNTEAFF. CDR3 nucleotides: TGCAGCGTTCAAGGAACCGGGACAGGGTCTAACACTGAAGCTTTCTTT.

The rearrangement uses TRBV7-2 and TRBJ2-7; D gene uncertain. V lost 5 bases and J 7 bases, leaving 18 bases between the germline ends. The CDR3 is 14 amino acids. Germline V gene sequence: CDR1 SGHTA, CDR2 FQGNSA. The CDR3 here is CASSLNSFAREQYF. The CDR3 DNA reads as TGTGCCAGCAGCCTCAACTCCTTTGCTAGGGAGCAGTACTTC.

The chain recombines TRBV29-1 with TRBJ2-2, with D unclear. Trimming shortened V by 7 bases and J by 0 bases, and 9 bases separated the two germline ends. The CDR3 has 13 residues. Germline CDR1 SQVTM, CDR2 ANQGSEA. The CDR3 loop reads CSARYTNTGELFF. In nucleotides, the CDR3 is TGCAGCGCCAGATACACGAACACCGGGGAGCTGTTTTTT.